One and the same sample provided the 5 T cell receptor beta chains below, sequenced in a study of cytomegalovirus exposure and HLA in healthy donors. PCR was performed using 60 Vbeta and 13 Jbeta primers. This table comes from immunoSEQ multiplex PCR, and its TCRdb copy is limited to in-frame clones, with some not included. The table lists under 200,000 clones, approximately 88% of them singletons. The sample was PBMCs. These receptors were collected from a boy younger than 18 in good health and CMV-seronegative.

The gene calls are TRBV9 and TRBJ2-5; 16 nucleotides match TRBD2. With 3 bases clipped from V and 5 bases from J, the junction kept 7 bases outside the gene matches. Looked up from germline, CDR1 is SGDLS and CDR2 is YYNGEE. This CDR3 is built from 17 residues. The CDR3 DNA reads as TGTGCCAGCAGCGGGGGACTAGCGGGAGGGAGGGGCGAGACCCAGTACTTC. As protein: CASSGGLAGGRGETQYF.

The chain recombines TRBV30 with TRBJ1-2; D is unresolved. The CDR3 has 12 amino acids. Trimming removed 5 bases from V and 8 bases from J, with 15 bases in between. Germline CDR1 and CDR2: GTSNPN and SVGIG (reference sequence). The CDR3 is CAWAGQLNGYTF. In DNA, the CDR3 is TGTGCCTGGGCCGGCCAACTAAACGGCTACACCTTC.

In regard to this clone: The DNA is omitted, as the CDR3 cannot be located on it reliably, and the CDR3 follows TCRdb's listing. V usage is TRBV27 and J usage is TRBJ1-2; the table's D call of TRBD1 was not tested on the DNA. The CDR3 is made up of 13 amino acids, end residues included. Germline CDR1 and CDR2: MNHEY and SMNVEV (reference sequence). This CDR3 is CASSFGQGSRHTF.

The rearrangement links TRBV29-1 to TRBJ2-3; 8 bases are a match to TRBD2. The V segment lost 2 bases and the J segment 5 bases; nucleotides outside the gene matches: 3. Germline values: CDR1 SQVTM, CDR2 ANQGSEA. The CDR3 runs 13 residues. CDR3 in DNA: TGCAGCGTTGAAAAGCTAGCGGGAGATACGCAGTATTTT. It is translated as CSVEKLAGDTQYF.

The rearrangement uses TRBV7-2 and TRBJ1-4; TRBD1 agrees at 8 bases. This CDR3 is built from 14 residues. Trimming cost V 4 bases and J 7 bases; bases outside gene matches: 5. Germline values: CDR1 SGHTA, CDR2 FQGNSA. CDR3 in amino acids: CASSSRGRLEKLFF. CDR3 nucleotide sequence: TGTGCCAGCAGCTCCAGGGGGCGCCTTGAAAAACTGTTTTTT.